The sequence of this TCR beta chain was determined in a study of T cells in Graves' hyperthyroidism and ophthalmopathy (dated by TCRdb to about 2019). About the investigation overall: Peripheral blood samples were taken at the time of initial diagnosis, prior to any treatment. To identify distinguishing TCR V-J signatures, a discovery cohort of 90 to 100 patients was used, comprising 43 with Graves' ophthalmopathy and approximately 58 with stable Graves' hyperthyroidism. Whether ophthalmopathy could be predicted prospectively was tested in an independent validation cohort made up of 18 to 20 hyperthyroidism patients plus 17 patients who later progressed to ophthalmopathy. The roughly 94 discovery patients were randomly split 7:3 into training and test sets. In more than 5 Graves' hyperthyroidism patients, the study also compared T-cell repertoires from thyroid tissue with T-cell repertoires from blood. Following sampling, methimazole starting at 30 mg daily was given to hyperthyroidism patients, and high-dose intravenous methylprednisolone was given to ophthalmopathy patients. TCR Vbeta CDR3 sequencing of some 140 peripheral blood samples (over 40 ophthalmopathy, around 80 hyperthyroidism and approximately 17 progressor patients) is reported in the paper.

Via the germline V gene, CDR1 is SQVTM and CDR2 ANQGSEA. The junction shows trimming of 4 bases on V and 0 bases on J, plus 4 bases between the germline ends. From the cysteine through the phenylalanine, the CDR3 covers 11 amino acids. Just the 33-base CDR3 DNA is kept, in frame starting at base 1. The TCR beta CDR3 regions were amplified from RNA transcripts. The first round of RT-PCR for the TCR CDR3 was performed with the HTBI primer set and the Qiagen OneStep RT-PCR kit. The libraries were constructed in a second round of multiplex PCR and then size-selected and purified. Sequencing of the libraries was done on an Illumina HiSeq2000 using paired-end 100 bp reads. Per the original workflow: Raw data were processed with SOAPnuke, discarding reads with adapters, uncalled bases, mean Phred below 15, or no exact constant-primer or identifier match. COPE v1.2.5 was used to merge the high-quality paired reads, and each unique nucleotide sequence was defined as a clonotype. MiTCR v1.1 was used to align clonotypes to the IMGT TRBV, TRBD and TRBJ reference segments. Analysis was restricted to V-J combinations with a frequency above 0.0001, which covered roughly 99% of repertoires. A TCS score was defined as the ratio between F50 (clonal expansion) and ExV (chaos), using BLOSUM62-based TCRdist between CDR3 peptides within each V-J. Welch's t-statistics and random forest reduced around 550 V-J features to 13, which were used in a naive Bayes classifier (R e1071). TCRdb reprocessing: public reads trimmed at Q25 with fastp, clones called with MiXCR, in-frame beta chains kept. Merged by CDR3 protein, the rows form single entries marked with the most common genes and DNA. These V and J calls rely on TCRdb rather than the paper's analysis. The sample contains about 500,000 distinct CDR3 sequences, approximately 15% of them found a single time. Less than 20% of the sample goes to the ten largest clones.

General study outcomes and caveats: A model built on a 13 V-J signature distinguished ophthalmopathy from stable hyperthyroidism, reaching 85% to 90% sensitivity and about 81% specificity in cross-validation and 80%/75% in testing. Sample size was not statistically predetermined, and investigators were not blinded to group allocation. In validation, the model predicted progression to ophthalmopathy a median of roughly 6.2 months before onset, with 65% to 71% sensitivity and nearly 75% specificity. Most expanded thyroid clonotypes (frequency above 0.001) were also detected in blood, a finding suggesting that blood repertoires may reflect thyroid immune responses.

The sample holds many counts of this clonotype. Its antigen is not yet known. The sample holds no much larger clone one base away, and base qualities are not on file. A patient counted as having stable Graves' hyperthyroidism if no progression to ophthalmopathy occurred over 18 months of follow-up. Hyperthyroidism patients were newly diagnosed, had a disease duration of under 2 months, and were aged 18 to 65 years. The study excluded patients with uncontrolled infections, other autoimmune diseases, pregnancy or lactation. Diagnoses were based on clinical symptoms, serum thyroxine and TRAb, thyroid ultrasound and orbital computed tomography. PBMCs were isolated from approximately 10 ml of fresh peripheral blood by Ficoll-Paque density gradient centrifugation. Total RNA was extracted with Trizol reagent, and quality was checked on an Agilent 2100 Bioanalyzer.

The material sequenced was blood. The receptor was derived from a woman younger than 30 with Graves' hyperthyroidism. Recombination joined TRBV29-1 with TRBJ2-7; confidence is insufficient to name the D gene. The sequenced DNA is TGCAGCGTTGGGAGCTCCTACGAGCAGTACTTC. Its protein product is CSVGSSYEQYF.